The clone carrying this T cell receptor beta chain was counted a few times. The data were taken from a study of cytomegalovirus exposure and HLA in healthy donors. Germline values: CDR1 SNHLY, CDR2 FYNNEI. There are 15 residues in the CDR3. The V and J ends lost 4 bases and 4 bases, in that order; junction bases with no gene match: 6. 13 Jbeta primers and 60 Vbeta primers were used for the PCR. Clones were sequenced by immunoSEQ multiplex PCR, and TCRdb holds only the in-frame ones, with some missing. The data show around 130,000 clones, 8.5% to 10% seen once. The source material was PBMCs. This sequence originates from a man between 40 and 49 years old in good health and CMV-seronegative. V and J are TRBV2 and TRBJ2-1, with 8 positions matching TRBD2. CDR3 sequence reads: CASSVGAGGYNEQFF. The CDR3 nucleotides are TGTGCCAGCAGTGTTGGGGCGGGGGGATACAATGAGCAGTTCTTC.